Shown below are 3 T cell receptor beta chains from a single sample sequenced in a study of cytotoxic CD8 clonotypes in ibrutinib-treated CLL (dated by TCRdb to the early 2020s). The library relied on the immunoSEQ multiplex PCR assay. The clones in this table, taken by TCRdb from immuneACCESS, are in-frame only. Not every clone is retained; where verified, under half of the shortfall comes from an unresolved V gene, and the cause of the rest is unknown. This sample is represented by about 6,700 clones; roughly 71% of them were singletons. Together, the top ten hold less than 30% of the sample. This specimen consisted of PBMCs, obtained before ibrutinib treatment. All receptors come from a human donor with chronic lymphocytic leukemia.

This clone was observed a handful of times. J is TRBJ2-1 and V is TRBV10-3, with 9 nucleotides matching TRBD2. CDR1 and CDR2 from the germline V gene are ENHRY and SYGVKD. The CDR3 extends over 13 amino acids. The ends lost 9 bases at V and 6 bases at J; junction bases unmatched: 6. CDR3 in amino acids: CAMGISGGNEQFF. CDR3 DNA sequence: TGTGCCATGGGTATTAGCGGGGGCAATGAGCAGTTCTTC.

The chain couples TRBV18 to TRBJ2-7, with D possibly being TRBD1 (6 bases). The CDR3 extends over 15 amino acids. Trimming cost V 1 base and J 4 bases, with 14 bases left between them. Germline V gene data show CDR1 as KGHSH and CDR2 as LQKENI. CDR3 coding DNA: TGTGCCAGCTCACCACGGTCGGGGACATGGTACGAGCAGTACTTC. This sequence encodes CASSPRSGTWYEQYF. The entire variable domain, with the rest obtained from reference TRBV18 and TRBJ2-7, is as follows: NAGVMQNPRHLVRRRGQEARLRCSPMKGHSHVYWYRQLPEEGLKFMVYLQKENIIDESGMPKERFSAEFPKEGPSILRIQQVVRGDSAAYFCASSPRSGTWYEQYFGPGTRLTVT.

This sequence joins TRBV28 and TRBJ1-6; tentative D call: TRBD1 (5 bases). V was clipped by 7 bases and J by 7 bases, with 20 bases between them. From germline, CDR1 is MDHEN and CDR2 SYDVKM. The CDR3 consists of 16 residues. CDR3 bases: TGTGCCAGCAACCTTTTGGGCCCCGGGGACAATTCACCCCTCCACTTT. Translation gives CASNLLGPGDNSPLHF.